This TCR beta chain was observed in a study of shared clonotypes between healthy human individuals. An even split of each subset's genomic DNA across several immunoSEQ plates was performed. Clones were sequenced by immunoSEQ multiplex PCR, and TCRdb holds only the in-frame ones, with some missing. The data hold 2,500,000 or so clones, with 85% to 95% observed a single time. Study-wide results and caveats: Investigators collected only blood, and repertoires in tissues likely differ. Shared across four donors were about 4.8% of the naive CD4 clonotypes.

The CDR3 loop spans 11 amino acids. Per germline, CDR1 MGHDK and CDR2 SYGVNS. Deletions cut 3 bases from V and 5 bases from J, with 4 bases between. As concerns this clone: What it binds is unknown. This sample also contains other DNA sequences that code for the same CDR3.

Recent acute infections and vaccinations were absent in the healthy HIV-negative adult donors. The source material was naive CD4+ T cells sorted from blood. Documented subset: CD45RA+ positively selected. The V gene is TRBV25-1, the J gene TRBJ1-1; D unclear. This TCR was sampled from a man aged 18-30 years in good health. In nucleotides, the CDR3 is TGTGCCAGCAGTGATAGGACTGAAGCTTTCTTT. Its translation is CASSDRTEAFF.